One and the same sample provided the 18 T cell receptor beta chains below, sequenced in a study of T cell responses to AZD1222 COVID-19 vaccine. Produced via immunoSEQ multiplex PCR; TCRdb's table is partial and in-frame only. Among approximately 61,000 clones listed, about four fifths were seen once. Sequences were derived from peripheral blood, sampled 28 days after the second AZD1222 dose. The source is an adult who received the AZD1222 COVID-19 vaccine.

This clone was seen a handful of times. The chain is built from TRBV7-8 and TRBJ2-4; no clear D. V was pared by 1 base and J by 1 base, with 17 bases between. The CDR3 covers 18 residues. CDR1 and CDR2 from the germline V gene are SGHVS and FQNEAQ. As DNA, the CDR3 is TGTGCCAGCAGCTTAGACGGCGGCCTACCGATCGCCAAAAACATTCAGTACTTC. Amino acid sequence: CASSLDGGLPIAKNIQYF.

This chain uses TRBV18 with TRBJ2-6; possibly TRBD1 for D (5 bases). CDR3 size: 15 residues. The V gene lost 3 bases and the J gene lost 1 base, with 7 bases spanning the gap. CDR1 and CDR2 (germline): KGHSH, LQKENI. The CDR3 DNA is TGTGCCAGCTCACCTCAGGGTTCTGGGGCCAACGTCCTGACTTTC. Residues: CASSPQGSGANVLTF.

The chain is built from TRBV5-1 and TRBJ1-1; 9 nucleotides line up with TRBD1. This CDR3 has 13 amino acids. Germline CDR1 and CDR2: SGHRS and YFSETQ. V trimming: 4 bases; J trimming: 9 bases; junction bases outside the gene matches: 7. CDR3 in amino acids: CASSPLGQGQAFF. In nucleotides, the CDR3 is TGCGCCAGCAGCCCACTGGGACAGGGTCAAGCTTTCTTT.

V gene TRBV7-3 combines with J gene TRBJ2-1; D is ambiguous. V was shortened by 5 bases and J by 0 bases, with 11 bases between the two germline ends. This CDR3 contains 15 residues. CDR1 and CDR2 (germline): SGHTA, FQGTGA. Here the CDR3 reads CASSPTFSSYNEQFF. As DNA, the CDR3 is TGTGCCAGCAGCCCTACGTTTAGCTCCTACAATGAGCAGTTCTTC.

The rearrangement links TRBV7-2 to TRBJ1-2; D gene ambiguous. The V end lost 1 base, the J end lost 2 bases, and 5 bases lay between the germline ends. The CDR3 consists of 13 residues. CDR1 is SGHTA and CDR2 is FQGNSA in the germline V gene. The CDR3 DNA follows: TGTGCCAGCAGCTTAGGCATCAACTATGGCTACACCTTC. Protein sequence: CASSLGINYGYTF.

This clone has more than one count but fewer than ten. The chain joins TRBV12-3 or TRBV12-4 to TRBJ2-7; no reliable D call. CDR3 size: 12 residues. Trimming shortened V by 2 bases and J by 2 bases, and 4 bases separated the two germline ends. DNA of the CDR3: TGTGCCAGCAGTTTACGTACCTACGAGCAGTACTTC. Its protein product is CASSLRTYEQYF.

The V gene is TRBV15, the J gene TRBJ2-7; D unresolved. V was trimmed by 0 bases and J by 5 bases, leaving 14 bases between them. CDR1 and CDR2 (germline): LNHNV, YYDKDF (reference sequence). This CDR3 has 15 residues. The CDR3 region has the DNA TGTGCCACCAGCAGAGATCAAGGAGCCCTGGACGAGCAGTACTTC. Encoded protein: CATSRDQGALDEQYF.

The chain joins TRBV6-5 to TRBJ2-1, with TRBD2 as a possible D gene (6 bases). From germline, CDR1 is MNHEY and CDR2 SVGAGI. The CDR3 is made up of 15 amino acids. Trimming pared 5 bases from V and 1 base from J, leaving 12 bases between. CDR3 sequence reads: CASSLERASYNEQFF. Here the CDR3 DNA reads TGTGCCAGCAGTCTGGAGCGGGCGTCCTACAATGAGCAGTTCTTC.

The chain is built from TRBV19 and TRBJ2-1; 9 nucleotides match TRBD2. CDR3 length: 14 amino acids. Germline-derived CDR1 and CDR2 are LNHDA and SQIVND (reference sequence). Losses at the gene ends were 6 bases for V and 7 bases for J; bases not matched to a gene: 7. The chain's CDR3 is CASSPSSGKNEQFF. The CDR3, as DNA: TGTGCCAGTAGCCCATCTAGCGGGAAAAATGAGCAGTTCTTC.

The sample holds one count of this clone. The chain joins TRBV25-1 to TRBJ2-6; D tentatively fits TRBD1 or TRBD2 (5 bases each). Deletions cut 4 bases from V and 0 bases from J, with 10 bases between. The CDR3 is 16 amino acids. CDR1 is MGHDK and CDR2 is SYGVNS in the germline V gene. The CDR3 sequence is CASSAGTSSGANVLTF. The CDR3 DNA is TGTGCCAGCAGTGCCGGGACCAGCTCTGGGGCCAACGTCCTGACTTTC.

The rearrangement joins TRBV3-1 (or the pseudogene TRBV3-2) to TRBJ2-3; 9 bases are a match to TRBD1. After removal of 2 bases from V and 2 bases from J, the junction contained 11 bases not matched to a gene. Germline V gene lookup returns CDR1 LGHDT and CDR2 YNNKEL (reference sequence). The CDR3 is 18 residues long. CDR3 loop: CASSQHGGTGNPTDTQYF. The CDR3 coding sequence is TGTGCCAGCAGCCAACACGGTGGGACAGGGAACCCCACAGATACGCAGTATTTT.

CDR3 DNA: TGTGCCTGGAGACCAACTAGCACAGATACGCAGTATTTT. It yields the protein CAWRPTSTDTQYF. This chain uses TRBV30 with TRBJ2-3; D gene uncertain. The CDR3 covers 13 residues. Germline CDR1 GTSNPN, CDR2 SVGIG (reference sequence). Trimming removed 3 bases from V and 0 bases from J, with 7 bases in between.

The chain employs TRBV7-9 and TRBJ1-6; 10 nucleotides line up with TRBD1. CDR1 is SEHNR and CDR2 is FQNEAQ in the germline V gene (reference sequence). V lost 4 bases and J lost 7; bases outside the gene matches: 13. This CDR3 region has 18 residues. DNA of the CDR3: TGTGCCAGCAGCTCCCCAGGAAGGCGGACAGGGGGAAATTCACCCCTCCACTTT. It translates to CASSSPGRRTGGNSPLHF.

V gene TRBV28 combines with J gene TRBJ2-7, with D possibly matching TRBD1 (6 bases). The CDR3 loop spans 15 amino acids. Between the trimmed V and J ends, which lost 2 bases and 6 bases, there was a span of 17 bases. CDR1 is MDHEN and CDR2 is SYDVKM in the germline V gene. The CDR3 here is CASSLGGARVREQYF. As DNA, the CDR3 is TGTGCCAGCAGTTTAGGGGGCGCTAGGGTCCGCGAGCAGTACTTC. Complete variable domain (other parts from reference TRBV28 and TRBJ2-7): DVKVTQSSRYLVKRTGEKVFLECVQDMDHENMFWYRQDPGLGLRLIYFSYDVKMKEKGDIPEGYSVSREKKERFSLILESASTNQTSMYLCASSLGGARVREQYFGPGTRLTVT.

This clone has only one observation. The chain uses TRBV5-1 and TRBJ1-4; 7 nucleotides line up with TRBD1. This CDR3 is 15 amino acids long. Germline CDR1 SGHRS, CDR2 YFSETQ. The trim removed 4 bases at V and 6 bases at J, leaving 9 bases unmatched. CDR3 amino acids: CASSPGAGGDEKLFF. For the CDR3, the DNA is TGCGCCAGCAGCCCAGGGGCAGGGGGGGATGAAAAACTGTTTTTT.

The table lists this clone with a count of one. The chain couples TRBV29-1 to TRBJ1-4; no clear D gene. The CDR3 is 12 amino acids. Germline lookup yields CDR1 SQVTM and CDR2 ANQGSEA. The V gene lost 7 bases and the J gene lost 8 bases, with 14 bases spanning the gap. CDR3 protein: CSGLAKWEKLFF. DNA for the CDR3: TGCAGCGGGTTAGCTAAATGGGAAAAACTGTTTTTT.

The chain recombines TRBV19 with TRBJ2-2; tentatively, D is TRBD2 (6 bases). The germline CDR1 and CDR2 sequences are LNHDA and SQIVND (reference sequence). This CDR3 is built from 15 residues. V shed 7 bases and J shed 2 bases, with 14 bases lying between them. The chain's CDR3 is CASKDSSVNTGELFF. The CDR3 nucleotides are TGTGCCAGTAAGGACTCTAGCGTCAACACCGGGGAGCTGTTTTTT.

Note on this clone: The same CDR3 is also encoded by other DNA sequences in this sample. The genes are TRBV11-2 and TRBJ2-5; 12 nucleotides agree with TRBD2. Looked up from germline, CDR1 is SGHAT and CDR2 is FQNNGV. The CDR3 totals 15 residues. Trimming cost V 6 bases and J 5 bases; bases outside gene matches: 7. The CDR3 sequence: CASSSLAGGPETQYF. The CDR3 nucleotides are TGTGCCAGCAGTTCGCTAGCGGGAGGGCCCGAGACCCAGTACTTC.